What follows are 30 T cell receptor beta chains derived from one specimen sequenced in a study of T-cell reconstitution after alpha-beta-depleted transplantation in children. Preparation of the TCRbeta library was carried out with unique molecular identifiers. TCRdb reprocessed the PCR reads via MiXCR and lists one record per CDR3 protein. The sample yields over 300,000 distinct CDR3 sequences, 10% seen once. Sequencing was performed on PBMCs from the stem cell graft donor, taken from the stem cell graft. All receptors come from a human donor who donated a stem cell graft to a child with acute lymphoblastic leukemia.

This chain uses TRBV18 with TRBJ2-7, with TRBD1 identical over 8 bases. J lost 2 bases, V lost 5 bases, and 8 bases had no gene match. Germline CDR1 and CDR2: KGHSH and LQKENI. The CDR3 contains 15 residues. CDR3 amino acids: CASSVQGAIAYEQYF. CDR3 bases: TGTGCCAGCTCAGTCCAGGGGGCCATCGCCTACGAGCAGTACTTC.

This clonotype showed up just a few times. This chain uses TRBV29-1 with TRBJ1-2, with a possible D match to TRBD1 (5 bases). This CDR3 has 14 residues. CDR1 is SQVTM and CDR2 is ANQGSEA in the germline V gene. V was shortened by 2 bases and J by 3 bases, with 13 bases between the two germline ends. The CDR3 region is CSVELRGVHYGYTF. In nucleotides, the CDR3 is TGCAGCGTTGAACTTCGGGGGGTGCACTATGGCTACACCTTC.

CDR3 amino acids: CASSPWTSGETQYF. The CDR3 DNA reads as TGTGCCAGCAGTCCTTGGACTAGCGGAGAGACCCAGTACTTC. The rearrangement joins TRBV27 to TRBJ2-5; TRBD2 matches at 10 bases. The length of the CDR3 is 14 residues. Germline assignment: CDR1 MNHEY and CDR2 SMNVEV (reference sequence). V was pared by 5 bases and J by 4 bases, with 4 bases of the junction left unmatched.

There are a few counts of this clonotype. The chain carries TRBV5-5 and TRBJ2-1; 10 nucleotides match TRBD1. The junction had 6 bases not matched to a gene; V was cut back by 3 bases and J by 6 bases. The germline CDR1 and CDR2 sequences are SGHKS and YYEKEE (reference sequence). The length of the CDR3 is 15 residues. The CDR3 is CASSYGWDRGNEQFF. CDR3 in DNA: TGTGCCAGCAGCTACGGCTGGGACAGGGGCAATGAGCAGTTCTTC.

The J gene is TRBJ2-1, the V gene TRBV7-9, with D maybe TRBD2 (5 bases). Trimming pared 0 bases from V and 4 bases from J, leaving 7 bases between. The CDR3 runs to 14 residues. Germline CDR1 SEHNR, CDR2 FQNEAQ (reference sequence). The CDR3 loop reads CASSLAPGYNEQFF. The DNA of the CDR3 is TGTGCCAGCAGCTTAGCTCCGGGGTACAATGAGCAGTTCTTC.

The CDR3 spells CASEGAPGNTIYF. CDR3 DNA sequence: TGTGCCAGCGAGGGGGCGCCGGGAAACACCATATATTTT. J is TRBJ1-3 and V is TRBV18, with TRBD1 matching 7 bases. CDR1 KGHSH and CDR2 LQKENI come from the germline V gene. Losses at the gene ends were 8 bases for V and 4 bases for J; bases not matched to a gene: 5. The CDR3 has 13 amino acids. Based on the CDR3 plus reference TRBV18 and TRBJ1-3, the full variable domain is NAGVMQNPRHLVRRRGQEARLRCSPMKGHSHVYWYRQLPEEGLKFMVYLQKENIIDESGMPKERFSAEFPKEGPSILRIQQVVRGDSAAYFCASEGAPGNTIYFGEGSWLTVV.

This sequence joins TRBV7-8 and TRBJ1-4; 7 bases are a match to TRBD1. V dropped 4 bases and J dropped 4; count of bases not matched to a gene: 6. Germline V gives CDR1 SGHVS, CDR2 FQNEAQ. This CDR3 comprises 15 residues. The CDR3 loop reads CASSSRDSYNEKLFF. In DNA form, the CDR3 reads TGTGCCAGCAGCTCCCGGGACAGCTATAATGAAAAACTGTTTTTT.

This clonotype was recorded at least ten times. This chain links TRBV6-1 with TRBJ2-3, with no clear D. CDR3 length: 13 amino acids. Germline V gene data show CDR1 as MNHNS and CDR2 as SASEGT. Trimming pared 8 bases from V and 0 bases from J, leaving 9 bases between. CDR3 DNA: TGTGCCAGCGCCTTACTGAGCACAGATACGCAGTATTTT. It codes for CASALLSTDTQYF.

The CDR3 DNA reads TGTGCCAGCAGCCAAGAGGCGGGACTAAGCAATGAGCAGTTCTTC. As protein: CASSQEAGLSNEQFF. This chain uses TRBV4-2 with TRBJ2-1; 7 bases align to TRBD2. Germline loops: CDR1 LGHNA, CDR2 YNFKEQ. The V and J ends lost 0 bases and 6 bases, in that order; junction bases with no gene match: 5. The CDR3 spans 15 residues.

This clonotype was seen only a few times. The J gene is TRBJ2-3, the V gene TRBV5-1; 7 bases line up with TRBD1. Germline trimming cut 3 bases from V and 2 bases from J; bases unmatched to any gene: 6. The V gene's germline CDR1 is SGHRS and CDR2 YFSETQ. This CDR3 region has 15 residues. In nucleotides, the CDR3 is TGCGCCAGCAGCTACTCCGGACAGGTCACAGATACGCAGTATTTT. It yields the protein CASSYSGQVTDTQYF.

This clonotype has just a few counts. The chain employs TRBV7-2 and TRBJ1-2, with D unresolved. The CDR3 sequence is 12 residues long. The V and J ends lost 4 bases and 0 bases respectively, with 3 bases between them. Germline values: CDR1 SGHTA, CDR2 FQGNSA. The CDR3 sequence is CASSSTNYGYTF. CDR3 coding DNA: TGTGCCAGCAGCTCGACTAACTATGGCTACACCTTC.

The V and J genes are TRBV3-1 and TRBJ2-5; TRBD2 aligns across 7 bases. Trimming cost V 11 bases and J 3 bases; bases outside gene matches: 21. This CDR3 has 17 residues. CDR1 and CDR2 (germline): LGHDT, YNNKEL (reference sequence). The CDR3 region is CACSQGPGTTSKETQYF. CDR3 sequence (DNA): TGTGCCTGCTCCCAAGGTCCCGGGACTACTTCGAAAGAGACCCAGTACTTC.

This chain connects TRBV11-1 to TRBJ2-2; 10 positions agree with TRBD2. The V and J ends lost 5 bases and 4 bases, in that order; junction bases with no gene match: 4. The CDR3 is 15 amino acids. The germline gives CDR1 SGHAT, CDR2 FQDESV (reference sequence). The chain's CDR3 is CASSLLAGPTGELFF. The CDR3 nucleotides are TGTGCCAGCAGCCTACTAGCGGGACCCACCGGGGAGCTGTTTTTT.

A few counts support this clonotype. The J gene is TRBJ1-1, the V gene TRBV10-3, with 8 nucleotides matching TRBD1. The CDR3 spans 15 residues. The V gene's germline CDR1 is ENHRY and CDR2 SYGVKD. The V gene end was trimmed by 5 bases and the J gene end by 0 bases; junction bases not matched to a gene: 5. The CDR3 DNA is TGTGCCATCAGTCCCGGGACAGGTTTGAACACTGAAGCTTTCTTT. Amino acids: CAISPGTGLNTEAFF.

In this sample, this clonotype turned up a few times. J is TRBJ2-2 and V is TRBV7-9, with D unresolved. Looked up from germline, CDR1 is SEHNR and CDR2 is FQNEAQ (reference sequence). V dropped 5 bases and J dropped 4 bases, with 11 bases sitting between them. The CDR3 is 14 amino acids. The CDR3 protein is CASSPPSPTGELFF. In nucleotides, the CDR3 is TGTGCCAGCAGCCCCCCCTCCCCCACCGGGGAGCTGTTTTTT.

The genes are TRBV20-1 and TRBJ2-2, with no clear D. The CDR3 consists of 13 residues. The V end was cut by 2 bases, the J end by 2 bases, with 6 bases between. CDR1 DFQATT and CDR2 SNEGSKA come from the germline V gene (reference sequence). The CDR3 bases are TGCAGTGCTAGATTAGGAAACACCGGGGAGCTGTTTTTT. The encoded protein is CSARLGNTGELFF.

The chain links TRBV7-9 to TRBJ2-4, with unresolved D. Trimming cost V 1 base and J 0 bases, with 4 bases left between them. The CDR3 length is 14 residues. Per germline, CDR1 SEHNR and CDR2 FQNEAQ (reference sequence). The CDR3 here is CASSLEVAKNIQYF. The CDR3 bases are TGTGCCAGCAGCTTAGAGGTAGCCAAAAACATTCAGTACTTC.

The CDR3 is CSARDRGLPTDEQYF. CDR3 bases: TGCAGTGCTAGAGATAGGGGACTCCCAACCGACGAGCAGTACTTC. The rearrangement links TRBV20-1 to TRBJ2-7, with D possibly TRBD2 on 6 matching bases. The CDR3 extends over 15 amino acids. Per the germline V gene, CDR1 is DFQATT and CDR2 is SNEGSKA (reference sequence). The V and J ends lost 0 bases and 5 bases respectively, with 17 bases between them.

The chain recombines TRBV15 with TRBJ2-1; TRBD2 might be the D (5 bases). This CDR3 spans 15 amino acids. The germline V gene encodes CDR1 LNHNV and CDR2 YYDKDF (reference sequence). Trimming left V 3 bases short and J 2 bases short, with 11 bases between. Here the CDR3 reads CATSRERFTYNEQFF. CDR3 nucleotide sequence: TGTGCCACCAGCAGGGAGCGGTTCACCTACAATGAGCAGTTCTTC.

This clonotype showed up just a few times. V and J are TRBV5-1 and TRBJ2-2; 9 bases map to TRBD2. Germline trimming cut 5 bases from V and 3 bases from J; bases unmatched to any gene: 2. Germline V CDR1 and CDR2: SGHRS, YFSETQ. The CDR3 runs 14 residues. The CDR3 here is CASRRLADTGELFF. CDR3 nucleotide sequence: TGCGCCAGCAGAAGACTAGCGGACACCGGGGAGCTGTTTTTT.

This clonotype was observed at least ten times. CDR3 sequence reads: CASSTHVSGRAYEQYF. DNA for the CDR3: TGTGCCAGCAGCACCCATGTGAGCGGGCGAGCCTACGAGCAGTACTTC. This rearrangement joins TRBV7-9 to TRBJ2-7, with TRBD2 as a possible D gene (6 bases). Per germline, CDR1 SEHNR and CDR2 FQNEAQ (reference sequence). V was trimmed by 5 bases and J by 2 bases, leaving 19 bases between them. This CDR3 is built from 16 residues. Variable domain in full (rest from reference TRBV7-9 and TRBJ2-7): DTGVSQNPRHKITKRGQNVTFRCDPISEHNRLYWYRQTLGQGPEFLTYFQNEAQLEKSRLLSDRFSAERPKGSFSTLEIQRTEQGDSAMYLCASSTHVSGRAYEQYFGPGTRLTVT.

This clonotype was recorded a few times. The chain's CDR3 is CASSQDGSGLITNEQFF. The CDR3 bases are TGCGCCAGCAGCCAAGATGGTAGCGGCCTGATTACCAATGAGCAGTTCTTC. This chain connects TRBV4-3 to TRBJ2-1; tentatively, D is TRBD2 (6 bases). Germline V gene lookup returns CDR1 LGHNA and CDR2 YSLEER. The V and J ends lost 0 bases and 6 bases respectively, with 18 bases between them. The CDR3 runs to 17 residues.

The gene calls are TRBV5-6 and TRBJ1-4; 11 nucleotides align to TRBD1. The V segment lost 4 bases and the J segment 7 bases; nucleotides outside the gene matches: 9. CDR1 SGHDT and CDR2 YYEEEE come from the germline V gene. The CDR3 covers 16 residues. Written as DNA, the CDR3 is TGTGCCAGCAGCCCGGACAGGGGGCGAGAGGGTGAAAAACTGTTTTTT. Residues: CASSPDRGREGEKLFF. Combining the CDR3 with reference TRBV5-6 and TRBJ1-4 gives the whole variable domain DAGVTQSPTHLIKTRGQQVTLRCSPKSGHDTVSWYQQALGQGPQFIFQYYEEEERQRGNFPDRFSGHQFPNYSSELNVNALLLGDSALYLCASSPDRGREGEKLFFGSGTQLSVL.

This clonotype was detected many times. This sequence joins TRBV10-3 and TRBJ2-1; D is undetermined. The ends were cut back, 4 bases at V and 2 bases at J, with 9 bases in the middle. The CDR3 is 14 amino acids. Germline V gene data show CDR1 as ENHRY and CDR2 as SYGVKD. Here the CDR3 reads CAISVQATYNEQFF. The CDR3 bases are TGTGCCATCAGTGTTCAGGCGACCTACAATGAGCAGTTCTTC.

This clonotype was counted between two and nine times. In DNA, the CDR3 is TGTGCCAGCAACCCAGAGGGCGGGAGGAATCAGCCCCAGCATTTT. This encodes CASNPEGGRNQPQHF. The chain couples TRBV2 to TRBJ1-5; D not resolved. CDR3 length: 15 amino acids. The germline V and J ends were trimmed by 7 bases and 4 bases, with 17 bases remaining between them. Germline V gene lookup returns CDR1 SNHLY and CDR2 FYNNEI.

This clonotype has ten or more counts. The rearrangement joins TRBV29-1 to TRBJ2-5; D gene ambiguous. The V gene's germline CDR1 is SQVTM and CDR2 ANQGSEA. This CDR3 contains 12 residues. The V end lost 6 bases, the J end lost 5 bases, and 13 bases lay between the germline ends. CDR3 amino acids: CSVAQGMETQYF. In nucleotides, the CDR3 is TGCAGCGTCGCCCAAGGGATGGAGACCCAGTACTTC.

The rearrangement joins TRBV25-1 to TRBJ1-1, with D possibly matching TRBD1 (5 bases). Between the trimmed V and J ends, which lost 8 bases and 7 bases, there was a span of 8 bases. This CDR3 spans 10 amino acids. The germline V gene encodes CDR1 MGHDK and CDR2 SYGVNS. This CDR3 reads CASRGVEAFF. The CDR3 nucleotides are TGTGCCAGCCGGGGGGTTGAAGCTTTCTTT.

This clonotype occurred a few times. This chain joins TRBV7-3 and TRBJ2-1, with 10 bases matching TRBD2. V was pared by 8 bases and J by 3 bases, with 4 bases of the junction left unmatched. This CDR3 contains 14 residues. Germline CDR1 reads SGHTA; CDR2 reads FQGTGA. The CDR3 bases are TGTGCCAGCGGGAAGCGGGAGGGCTACAATGAGCAGTTCTTC. As protein: CASGKREGYNEQFF.

The V gene is TRBV7-3, the J gene TRBJ2-7, with 7 nucleotides matching TRBD2. V dropped 2 bases and J dropped 6; count of bases not matched to a gene: 10. CDR3 length: 15 amino acids. Germline loops: CDR1 SGHTA, CDR2 FQGTGA. CDR3 nucleotides: TGTGCCAGCAGCTTAGCGGGAGTAGGGGCAGGCGAGCAGTACTTC. This codes for CASSLAGVGAGEQYF.

The chain joins TRBV12-3 or TRBV12-4 to TRBJ2-2; possibly TRBD2 for D (5 bases). V lost 3 bases and J 1 base, leaving 9 bases between the germline ends. This CDR3 has 15 residues. The chain's CDR3 is CASSLERRNTGELFF. The DNA for the CDR3 is TGTGCCAGCAGTTTGGAGCGGAGGAACACCGGGGAGCTGTTTTTT.